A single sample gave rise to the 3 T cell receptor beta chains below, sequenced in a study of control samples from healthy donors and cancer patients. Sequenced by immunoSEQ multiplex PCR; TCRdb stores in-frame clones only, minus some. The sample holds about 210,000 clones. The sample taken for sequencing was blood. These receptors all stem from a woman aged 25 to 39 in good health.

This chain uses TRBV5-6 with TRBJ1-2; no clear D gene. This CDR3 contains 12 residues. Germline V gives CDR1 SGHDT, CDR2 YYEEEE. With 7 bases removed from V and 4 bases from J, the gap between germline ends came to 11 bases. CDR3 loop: CASRAGVYGYTF. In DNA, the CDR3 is TGTGCCAGCCGCGCCGGGGTCTATGGCTACACCTTC.

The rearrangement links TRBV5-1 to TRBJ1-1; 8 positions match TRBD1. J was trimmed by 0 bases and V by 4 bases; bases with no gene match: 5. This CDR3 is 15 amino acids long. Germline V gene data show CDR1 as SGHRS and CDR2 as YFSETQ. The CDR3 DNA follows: TGCGCCAGCAGCACCGGGACAGGTATGAACACTGAAGCTTTCTTT. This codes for CASSTGTGMNTEAFF.

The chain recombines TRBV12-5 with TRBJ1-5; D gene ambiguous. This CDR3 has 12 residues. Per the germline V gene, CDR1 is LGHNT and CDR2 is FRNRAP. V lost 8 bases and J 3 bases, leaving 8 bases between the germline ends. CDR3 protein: CASSGPNQPQHF. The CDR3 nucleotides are TGTGCTAGTTCAGGACCCAATCAGCCCCAGCATTTT.